What follows are 25 T cell receptor beta chains derived from one specimen sequenced in a study of shared clonotypes between healthy human individuals. Terminally differentiated effector memory CD45RA+ cells were excluded by CCR7 positive selection of CD45RO-negative cells. Here immunoSEQ multiplex PCR was the method, and the copy in TCRdb shows in-frame clones only, minus some. The sample lists around 1,900,000 clones, 93% occurring once. Sequenced material: naive CD8+ T cells from PBMCs. The receptors were sampled from a man younger than 35 in good health. Some clones in this sample may be carry-over from other donors' samples.

The V gene is TRBV5-1, the J gene TRBJ2-1; D may match TRBD1 or TRBD2 (5 bases each). From germline, CDR1 is SGHRS and CDR2 YFSETQ. Trimming stripped 2 bases from V and 6 bases from J, with 18 bases between. CDR3 length: 16 residues. CDR3 sequence (DNA): TGCGCCAGCAGCTTCCCCGGGACCGGAGATCCCAATGAGCAGTTCTTC. It specifies CASSFPGTGDPNEQFF.

This clone occurred once. The same CDR3 is also encoded by other DNA sequences in this sample. V and J are TRBV7-8 and TRBJ1-1; D gene unclear. The ends were cut back, 5 bases at V and 1 base at J, with 11 bases in the middle. CDR1 is SGHVS, CDR2 FQNEAQ, per germline. The CDR3 has 14 residues. Written as DNA, the CDR3 is TGTGCCAGCAGCCCGTGGACGGGGAACACTGAAGCTTTCTTT. It is translated as CASSPWTGNTEAFF. Combining the CDR3 with reference TRBV7-8 and TRBJ1-1 gives the whole variable domain GAGVSQSPRYKVAKRGQDVALRCDPISGHVSLFWYQQALGQGPEFLTYFQNEAQLDKSGLPSDRFFAERPEGSVSTLKIQRTQQEDSAVYLCASSPWTGNTEAFFGQGTRLTVV.

The gene calls are TRBV4-1 and TRBJ1-4; a possible D gene is TRBD1 (5 bases). The CDR3 runs 15 residues. The germline CDR1 and CDR2 sequences are MGHRA and YSYEKL. The V gene lost 0 bases and the J gene lost 8 bases, with 13 bases spanning the gap. The chain's CDR3 is CASSQDDRRVEKLFF. DNA for the CDR3: TGCGCCAGCAGCCAAGATGACAGAAGGGTAGAAAAACTGTTTTTT.

The chain uses TRBV4-3 and TRBJ2-7, with 8 bases identical to TRBD2. The CDR3 sequence is 15 residues long. V shed 4 bases, J shed 4 bases, and the junction held 9 bases outside the gene matches. The V gene's germline CDR1 is LGHNA and CDR2 YSLEER. This chain's CDR3 is CASSPRVAGPYEQYF. CDR3 DNA: TGCGCCAGCAGCCCCCGGGTAGCGGGACCTTACGAGCAGTACTTC.

A note on this clone: The sample carries other DNA sequences with the same CDR3. The CDR3 loop reads CASSLDRVYGYTF. DNA of the CDR3: TGTGCCAGCAGTCTGGACAGGGTCTACGGCTACACCTTC. The chain links TRBV28 to TRBJ1-2; 8 bases line up with TRBD1. The germline V gene has CDR1 MDHEN and CDR2 SYDVKM. V shed 5 bases and J 8 bases; nucleotides not matched to a gene: 7. The CDR3 totals 13 residues.

CDR3 sequence reads: CASSKVMSAGGITDTQYF. The DNA of the CDR3 is TGTGCCAGCAGCAAAGTCATGTCCGCGGGAGGGATCACAGATACGCAGTATTTT. The gene calls are TRBV21-1 and TRBJ2-3; TRBD2 reflects the table's D call only, with no check against the DNA. TRBV21-1 is a recognized pseudogene. The CDR3 runs to 18 residues.

V is TRBV28 and J is TRBJ2-7; unclear D gene. V lost 4 bases, J lost 6 bases, and 10 bases lay in between. The CDR3 consists of 12 residues. Germline loops: CDR1 MDHEN, CDR2 SYDVKM. DNA for the CDR3: TGTGCCAGCAGTTCCTCCCTCAGCGAGCAGTACTTC. Protein: CASSSSLSEQYF.

The V gene is TRBV27, the J gene TRBJ2-3; D possibly corresponds to TRBD2 (5 bases). CDR1 and CDR2 from the germline V gene are MNHEY and SMNVEV (reference sequence). The CDR3 loop spans 14 amino acids. Deletions cut 2 bases from V and 3 bases from J, with 9 bases between. For the CDR3, the DNA is TGTGCCAGCAGTTTAAGCGGTTGGACAGATACGCAGTATTTT. Amino acid sequence: CASSLSGWTDTQYF.

This rearrangement joins TRBV4-1 to TRBJ2-1; TRBD2 agrees at 9 bases. Trimming at V came to 2 bases and at J to 0 bases, leaving 5 bases not matched to a gene. CDR1 MGHRA and CDR2 YSYEKL come from the germline V gene. CDR3 length: 17 amino acids. CDR3: CASSQSQTSGSYNEQFF. The CDR3, as DNA: TGCGCCAGCAGCCAATCACAGACTAGCGGCTCCTACAATGAGCAGTTCTTC.

The rearrangement joins TRBV6-1 to TRBJ1-1, with D maybe TRBD1 (6 bases). Trimming cost V 8 bases and J 0 bases, with 16 bases left between them. Per germline, CDR1 MNHNS and CDR2 SASEGT. The CDR3 has 15 residues. The CDR3 DNA sequence: TGTGCCAGCTGCATATCCGGGACATTGAACACTGAAGCTTTCTTT. The encoded protein is CASCISGTLNTEAFF.

Comment on this clone: Other DNA sequences in this specimen translate into the identical CDR3. This sequence joins TRBV5-1 and TRBJ2-7, with a weak D call TRBD1 (7 bases). Trimming cost V 5 bases and J 9 bases, with 12 bases left between them. The germline V gene has CDR1 SGHRS and CDR2 YFSETQ. This CDR3 has 11 amino acids. The CDR3 bases are TGCGCCAGCAGTTACCAGGGGGGGCAGTACTTC. Amino acid sequence: CASSYQGGQYF.

The chain uses TRBV15 and TRBJ2-1; TRBD1 aligns across 11 bases. The CDR3 consists of 15 residues. With V trimmed by 1 base and J by 7 bases, 3 bases remained unmatched. Germline values: CDR1 LNHNV, CDR2 YYDKDF (reference sequence). The CDR3 loop is CATSRGGTGGNEQFF. CDR3 in DNA: TGTGCCACCAGCAGAGGTGGGACAGGGGGGAATGAGCAGTTCTTC.

The chain combines TRBV7-9 with TRBJ2-3; TRBD2 agrees at 8 bases. V trimming: 2 bases; J trimming: 0 bases; junction bases outside the gene matches: 4. The length of the CDR3 is 16 residues. Germline V lookup: CDR1 SEHNR, CDR2 FQNEAQ (reference sequence). The DNA of the CDR3 is TGTGCCAGCAGCTTAAGAAGACTAGCGAGCACAGATACGCAGTATTTT. Its translation: CASSLRRLASTDTQYF.

The rearrangement joins TRBV27 to TRBJ2-7; 10 bases are shared with TRBD2. The junction had 9 bases not matched to a gene; V was cut back by 5 bases and J by 2 bases. This CDR3 comprises 16 residues. Germline values: CDR1 MNHEY, CDR2 SMNVEV (reference sequence). CDR3 in amino acids: CASSPLAGGPPYEQYF. For the CDR3, the DNA is TGTGCCAGCAGTCCGTTAGCGGGAGGCCCACCCTACGAGCAGTACTTC.

This chain joins TRBV11-2 and TRBJ2-3, with a weak D call TRBD1 (6 bases). This CDR3 contains 14 residues. Trimming took off 8 bases at V and 2 bases at J, with 14 bases between the two ends. CDR1 and CDR2 (germline): SGHAT, FQNNGV. CDR3 DNA sequence: TGTGCCAGCCTTGGGACACGGCCCACAGATACGCAGTATTTT. As protein: CASLGTRPTDTQYF.

The chain is built from TRBV13 and TRBJ1-2, with 7 bases aligning to TRBD1. This CDR3 comprises 13 residues. In germline, CDR1 is PRHDT, CDR2 FYEKMQ (reference sequence). J lost 7 bases, V lost 5 bases, and 7 bases had no gene match. The CDR3 sequence: CASSREGGFGYTF. CDR3 in DNA: TGTGCCAGCAGCCGCGAAGGGGGCTTTGGCTACACCTTC. Full variable domain (remainder filled in from reference TRBV13 and TRBJ1-2): AAGVIQSPRHLIKEKRETATLKCYPIPRHDTVYWYQQGPGQDPQFLISFYEKMQSDKGSIPDRFSAQQFSDYHSELNMSSLELGDSALYFCASSREGGFGYTFGSGTRLTVV.

V is TRBV4-3 and J is TRBJ2-1, with 8 positions matching TRBD2. Germline V gives CDR1 LGHNA, CDR2 YSLEER. The length of the CDR3 is 17 residues. Trimming cost V 4 bases and J 7 bases; bases outside gene matches: 15. CDR3: CASSRSAGREVWNEQFF. CDR3 bases: TGCGCCAGCAGCCGATCCGCGGGGCGGGAGGTGTGGAATGAGCAGTTCTTC.

This rearrangement joins TRBV29-1 to TRBJ1-1, with D hard to call. From germline, CDR1 is SQVTM and CDR2 ANQGSEA. Trimming removed 5 bases at V and 6 bases at J, with 7 bases between. This CDR3 has 10 residues. The CDR3 nucleotides read TGCAGCGTTTCGACGGCTGAAGCTTTCTTT. Encoded protein: CSVSTAEAFF.

This clone has just one count. The chain joins TRBV19 to TRBJ2-7; 7 bases are a match to TRBD2. Germline V CDR1 and CDR2: LNHDA, SQIVND (reference sequence). With V trimmed by 3 bases and J by 2 bases, 16 bases remained unmatched. This CDR3 contains 18 residues. CDR3: CASSMGPENGRWAYEQYF. As DNA, the CDR3 is TGTGCCAGTAGTATGGGACCTGAGAACGGGAGGTGGGCCTACGAGCAGTACTTC.

This clone was seen only a few times. The rearrangement uses TRBV7-9 and TRBJ1-5; 8 nucleotides align to TRBD1. The V and J ends lost 1 base and 10 bases, in that order; junction bases with no gene match: 3. The CDR3 has 13 amino acids. Germline lookup yields CDR1 SEHNR and CDR2 FQNEAQ (reference sequence). CDR3 in amino acids: CASSLGDRLPQHF. DNA for the CDR3: TGTGCCAGCAGCTTAGGGGACAGGCTCCCCCAGCATTTT. Drawing the rest from reference TRBV7-9 and TRBJ1-5, the complete variable domain is DTGVSQNPRHKITKRGQNVTFRCDPISEHNRLYWYRQTLGQGPEFLTYFQNEAQLEKSRLLSDRFSAERPKGSFSTLEIQRTEQGDSAMYLCASSLGDRLPQHFGDGTRLSIL.

Concerning this clone itself: This CDR3 is also generated by other DNA sequences in the sample. The chain is built from TRBV28 and TRBJ1-3; possible D gene TRBD1, 6 bases. The CDR3 contains 14 residues. V lost 6 bases to trimming and J lost 1 base, with 10 bases between them. CDR1 and CDR2 (germline): MDHEN, SYDVKM. CDR3 loop: CASRADSSGNTIYF. In DNA, the CDR3 is TGTGCCAGCAGGGCGGACAGTTCTGGAAACACCATATATTTT.

The rearrangement joins TRBV6-4 to TRBJ2-3; possibly TRBD2 for D (6 bases). V was pared by 2 bases and J by 0 bases, with 12 bases between. The germline CDR1 and CDR2 sequences are MRHNA and SNTAGT. The CDR3 spans 16 residues. CDR3 coding DNA: TGTGCCAGCAGTGACCGCGGGGCCCCTAGCACAGATACGCAGTATTTT. It specifies CASSDRGAPSTDTQYF.

The V call is TRBV10-3, the J call TRBJ1-2; D might be TRBD1 (6 bases). Looked up from germline, CDR1 is ENHRY and CDR2 is SYGVKD. This CDR3 contains 11 residues. V was pared by 9 bases and J by 6 bases, with 11 bases between. The CDR3: CAIGGGDGYTF. CDR3 bases: TGTGCCATAGGGGGGGGAGATGGCTACACCTTC.

On this clone itself: One end of the junction does not line up with germline, which may come from a read error. The rearrangement joins TRBV7-2 to TRBJ2-5; 9 nucleotides match TRBD2. Germline CDR1 SGHTA, CDR2 FQGNSA. CDR3 length equals 14 residues. In DNA form, the CDR3 reads TGTGCCAGCAGCCCCAGGAATGAGCCTAGCGGGGCCCACTTC. Its translation is CASSPRNEPSGAHF.

This clone was observed a single time. This sample also contains other DNA sequences that code for the same CDR3. The genes are TRBV7-8 and TRBJ1-3; D not resolved. In germline, CDR1 is SGHVS, CDR2 FQNEAQ. V was trimmed by 1 base and J by 0 bases, leaving 4 bases between them. This CDR3 is built from 14 residues. Here the CDR3 DNA reads TGTGCCAGCAGCTTAGGAGGCTCTGGAAACACCATATATTTT. It translates to CASSLGGSGNTIYF.